One and the same sample provided the 8 T cell receptor beta chains below, sequenced in a study of cytomegalovirus exposure and HLA in healthy donors. Sequencing was performed with immunoSEQ multiplex PCR; in TCRdb, only in-frame clones are kept and a portion is missing. In the table there are approximately 300,000 clones, around 87% of which are singletons. Sequenced: PBMCs. The receptors shown here come from a woman between 25 and 40 years old in good health and CMV-seropositive.

The V gene is TRBV19, the J gene TRBJ1-6, with 7 bases fitting TRBD1. CDR1 and CDR2 (germline): LNHDA, SQIVND (reference sequence). V gave up 6 bases and J gave up 0 bases; unmatched junction bases: 8. This CDR3 is built from 17 residues. CDR3 loop: CASRPDRTGSYNSPLHF. The CDR3, as DNA: TGTGCCAGTAGACCGGACAGGACGGGCTCCTATAATTCACCCCTCCACTTT.

The chain couples TRBV4-3 to TRBJ2-5, with D unclear. The CDR3 sequence is 15 residues long. The ends were cut back, 2 bases at V and 3 bases at J, with 13 bases in the middle. Germline lookup yields CDR1 LGHNA and CDR2 YSLEER. The CDR3 here is CASSQTSGAKETQYF. CDR3 nucleotides: TGCGCCAGCAGCCAAACCTCCGGAGCAAAAGAGACCCAGTACTTC.

The rearrangement joins TRBV27 to TRBJ2-6, with 10 bases lining up with TRBD1. V dropped 5 bases and J dropped 1; count of bases not matched to a gene: 2. Per germline, CDR1 MNHEY and CDR2 SMNVEV (reference sequence). The CDR3 extends over 16 amino acids. CDR3 region: CASSRQGASGANVLTF. The CDR3 nucleotides are TGTGCCAGCAGTAGACAGGGGGCTTCTGGGGCCAACGTCCTGACTTTC.

The CDR3 here is CASSRPGNYEQYF. The CDR3 coding sequence is TGTGCCAGCAGCCGACCAGGGAATTACGAGCAGTACTTC. The chain joins TRBV14 to TRBJ2-7, with D possibly matching TRBD1 (5 bases). Germline V gene sequence: CDR1 SGHDN, CDR2 FVKESK. The CDR3 runs to 13 residues. V was pared by 4 bases and J by 4 bases, with 11 bases between.

The chain carries TRBV7-9 and TRBJ2-7, with D possibly being TRBD1 (6 bases). V lost 8 bases, J lost 6 bases, and 8 bases lay in between. The CDR3 length is 10 residues. Germline V gene data show CDR1 as SEHNR and CDR2 as FQNEAQ (reference sequence). The CDR3 region has the DNA TGTGCCAGCGAAGGGGGCGAGCAGTACTTC. It is translated as CASEGGEQYF.

This clone was seen a few times. This chain joins TRBV5-6 and TRBJ2-2; unclear D gene. The CDR3 has 15 residues. Germline V gene data show CDR1 as SGHDT and CDR2 as YYEEEE. V shed 0 bases and J shed 0 bases, with 6 bases lying between them. Here the CDR3 reads CASSLGAANTGELFF. The CDR3 nucleotides read TGTGCCAGCAGCTTGGGAGCAGCGAACACCGGGGAGCTGTTTTTT.

This chain joins TRBV9 and TRBJ1-2; D remains unclear. The V end was cut by 4 bases, the J end by 10 bases, with 17 bases between. Germline CDR1 reads SGDLS; CDR2 reads YYNGEE. The length of the CDR3 is 13 residues. CDR3 DNA sequence: TGTGCCAGCAGCCGCGGGGAGGGTTTAGACTACACCTTC. Translated: CASSRGEGLDYTF.

The genes are TRBV11-2 and TRBJ2-7; 7 bases align to TRBD1. J was trimmed by 6 bases and V by 0 bases; bases with no gene match: 2. Germline CDR1 SGHAT, CDR2 FQNNGV. CDR3 size: 13 residues. CDR3 in DNA: TGTGCCAGCAGCTTAGACAGGGGGACCGAGCAGTACTTC. Amino acid sequence: CASSLDRGTEQYF.